This TCR beta chain was documented in a study of T cell responses to AZD1222 COVID-19 vaccine. Notes on the study in general: At study baseline, merely several AZD1222 recipients were seropositive. When two AZD1222 doses had been given, Spike-specific TCR breadth and depth rose. Clonal diversity may have been underestimated, and the donors were mostly white British, with more females than males.

Only one count was recorded for this clone. No antigen is known for it. Using immunoSEQ multiplex PCR, the repertoire was profiled, and TCRdb retains in-frame clones only, with some absent. The sample contains about 150,000 clones, around 87% of which appear only once. Germline V lookup: CDR1 SNHLY, CDR2 FYNNEI. This CDR3 is built from 14 residues. V was clipped by 8 bases and J by 0 bases, with 14 bases between them. The input for sequencing was peripheral blood, taken 28 days after the second AZD1222 dose. The origin of this receptor is an adult who received the AZD1222 COVID-19 vaccine. J is TRBJ2-7 and V is TRBV2, with a tentative D call TRBD1 (6 bases). CDR3 protein: CASLGGESSYEQYF. CDR3 sequence (DNA): TGTGCCAGCCTTGGGGGCGAGAGCTCCTACGAGCAGTACTTC.